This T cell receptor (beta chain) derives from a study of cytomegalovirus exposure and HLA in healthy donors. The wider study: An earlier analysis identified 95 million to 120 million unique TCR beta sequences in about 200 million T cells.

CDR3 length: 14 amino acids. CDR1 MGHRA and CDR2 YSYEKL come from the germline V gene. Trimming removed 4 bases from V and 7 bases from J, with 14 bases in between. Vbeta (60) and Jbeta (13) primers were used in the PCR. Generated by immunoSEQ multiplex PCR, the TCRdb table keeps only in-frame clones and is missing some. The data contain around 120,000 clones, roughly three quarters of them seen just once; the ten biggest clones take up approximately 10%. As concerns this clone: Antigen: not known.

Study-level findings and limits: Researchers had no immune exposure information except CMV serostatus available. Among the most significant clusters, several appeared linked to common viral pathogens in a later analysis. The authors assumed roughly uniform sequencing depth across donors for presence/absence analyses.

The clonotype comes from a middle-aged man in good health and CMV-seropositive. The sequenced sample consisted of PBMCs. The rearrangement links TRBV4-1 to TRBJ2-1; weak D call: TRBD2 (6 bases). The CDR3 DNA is TGCGCCAGCAGCCGGACTATAATAGCTAATGAGCAGTTCTTC. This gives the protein CASSRTIIANEQFF.